This entry lists 19 T cell receptor beta chains sequenced from one sample in a study of CD8 T cells in Susac syndrome. With random hexamers, 0.5 to 1 ug RNA was reverse transcribed. TCRdb independently ran MiXCR on the immunoSEQ multiplex PCR reads; one entry per CDR3 protein. This sample has around 110,000 distinct CDR3 sequences, with just under 95% found just once. The sample taken for sequencing was CD8+ T cells from PBMCs. These receptors were taken from a human donor with Susac syndrome.

This chain connects TRBV13 to TRBJ2-5; D is possibly TRBD1 (5 bases). Germline CDR1 reads PRHDT; CDR2 reads FYEKMQ (reference sequence). This CDR3 is 15 amino acids long. V was cut by 1 base and J by 5 bases, with 14 bases left in between. The DNA of the CDR3 is TGTGCCAGCAGCTTAGTCGGCAGGGCAGGGGAGACCCAGTACTTC. This sequence encodes CASSLVGRAGETQYF.

V is TRBV4-3 and J is TRBJ2-1, with D perhaps TRBD1 (6 bases). Trimming pared 3 bases from V and 6 bases from J, leaving 12 bases between. The CDR3 runs 14 residues. Germline CDR1 LGHNA, CDR2 YSLEER. The chain's CDR3 is CASSHLTGSNEQFF. In DNA, the CDR3 is TGCGCCAGCAGCCACCTGACAGGCTCCAATGAGCAGTTCTTC.

This clonotype was seen only a few times. The V gene is TRBV13, the J gene TRBJ2-3; possibly TRBD2 for D (7 bases). This CDR3 is built from 16 residues. Germline CDR1 is PRHDT and CDR2 is FYEKMQ (reference sequence). Deletions cut 0 bases from V and 0 bases from J, with 10 bases between. The CDR3 DNA sequence: TGTGCCAGCAGCTTAGGTGGGGGGGCTAGCACAGATACGCAGTATTTT. It translates to CASSLGGGASTDTQYF.

This chain connects TRBV7-6 to TRBJ2-1; D not certain. V was clipped by 5 bases and J by 6 bases, with 8 bases between them. Per germline, CDR1 SGHVS and CDR2 FNYEAQ. CDR3 length: 12 amino acids. The CDR3 here is CASSDSSNEQFF. The CDR3 DNA reads as TGTGCCAGCAGCGACTCTAGCAATGAGCAGTTCTTC. Together with reference TRBV7-6 and TRBJ2-1, the CDR3 gives the full variable domain: GAGVSQSPRYKVTKRGQDVALRCDPISGHVSLYWYRQALGQGPEFLTYFNYEAQQDKSGLPNDRFSAERPEGSISTLTIQRTEQRDSAMYRCASSDSSNEQFFGPGTRLTVL.

The chain recombines TRBV29-1 with TRBJ2-1, with no clear D. Trimming pared 8 bases from V and 3 bases from J, leaving 11 bases between. Germline CDR1 reads SQVTM; CDR2 reads ANQGSEA. The CDR3 totals 12 residues. The CDR3 DNA follows: TGCAGCACTGAGGCCCGCTACAATGAGCAGTTCTTC. It specifies CSTEARYNEQFF.

This clonotype came up once. V and J are TRBV4-1 and TRBJ2-5; D gene uncertain. Germline V gives CDR1 MGHRA, CDR2 YSYEKL. Trimming took off 6 bases at V and 5 bases at J, with 10 bases between the two ends. This CDR3 is 12 amino acids long. The CDR3 reads CASRGYPETQYF. CDR3 DNA: TGCGCCAGCAGGGGTTACCCGGAGACCCAGTACTTC.

The chain carries TRBV20-1 and TRBJ2-5; D perhaps matches TRBD2 (6 bases). V was shortened by 5 bases and J by 3 bases, with 13 bases between the two germline ends. Germline V lookup: CDR1 DFQATT, CDR2 SNEGSKA (reference sequence). The CDR3 contains 13 residues. CDR3 bases: TGCAGTGCTTACCGTCCGGGGGAAGAGACCCAGTACTTC. Protein: CSAYRPGEETQYF.

V gene TRBV13 combines with J gene TRBJ2-7; no definite D call. From germline, CDR1 is PRHDT and CDR2 FYEKMQ (reference sequence). CDR3 size: 14 residues. The V and J ends lost 2 bases and 2 bases respectively, with 10 bases between them. The CDR3 region has the DNA TGTGCCAGCAGCTTATCGGCAGCTACCTACGAGCAGTACTTC. Translated, it gives CASSLSAATYEQYF.

The chain recombines TRBV4-2 with TRBJ2-2; 7 nucleotides align to TRBD2. Germline V CDR1 and CDR2: LGHNA, YNFKEQ. With 3 bases clipped from V and 7 bases from J, the junction kept 8 bases outside the gene matches. The CDR3 has 15 residues. The CDR3 loop reads CASSHIAGGNGELFF. Here the CDR3 DNA reads TGTGCCAGCAGCCACATAGCGGGTGGTAACGGGGAGCTGTTTTTT.

The sample holds a few counts of this clonotype. The CDR3 reads CASSQGSGGANEQYF. The CDR3 nucleotides read TGCGCCAGCAGCCAAGGTAGCGGGGGGGCCAACGAGCAGTACTTC. This chain joins TRBV4-1 and TRBJ2-7; 11 bases agree with TRBD2. The J segment lost 5 bases and the V segment lost 1 base, leaving 4 bases of the junction unmatched. Germline-derived CDR1 and CDR2 are MGHRA and YSYEKL. The CDR3 contains 15 residues.

The chain is built from TRBV15 and TRBJ2-1; D call uncertain. The CDR3 totals 12 residues. CDR1 and CDR2 from the germline V gene are LNHNV and YYDKDF (reference sequence). Trimming cost V 5 bases and J 2 bases, with 4 bases left between them. CDR3 protein: CATSGTYNEQFF. The CDR3 DNA reads TGTGCCACCAGCGGCACCTACAATGAGCAGTTCTTC.

This clonotype has just one count. V is TRBV5-6 and J is TRBJ2-7, with D unclear. The V end was cut by 2 bases, the J end by 2 bases, with 8 bases between. Germline V gives CDR1 SGHDT, CDR2 YYEEEE. The length of the CDR3 is 13 residues. The CDR3 reads CASSFRHPYEQYF. The CDR3 nucleotides read TGTGCCAGCAGCTTCAGGCACCCCTACGAGCAGTACTTC. The whole variable domain, remainder taken from reference TRBV5-6 and TRBJ2-7, is DAGVTQSPTHLIKTRGQQVTLRCSPKSGHDTVSWYQQALGQGPQFIFQYYEEEERQRGNFPDRFSGHQFPNYSSELNVNALLLGDSALYLCASSFRHPYEQYFGPGTRLTVT.

The V and J genes are TRBV4-3 and TRBJ2-1, with D possibly matching TRBD1 (5 bases). The CDR3 covers 15 residues. CDR1 and CDR2 (germline): LGHNA, YSLEER. V lost 1 base, J lost 4 bases, and 11 bases lay in between. The CDR3 DNA follows: TGCGCCAGCAGCCAAGTTCGTGGGGCATACAATGAGCAGTTCTTC. This encodes CASSQVRGAYNEQFF.

This chain connects TRBV29-1 to TRBJ2-1, with no clear D. CDR3 length: 13 residues. Trimming stripped 4 bases from V and 4 bases from J, with 11 bases between. Germline assignment: CDR1 SQVTM and CDR2 ANQGSEA. The DNA of the CDR3 is TGCAGCGTTGCGGGTCCCCTATACAATGAGCAGTTCTTC. It yields the protein CSVAGPLYNEQFF.

The chain has TRBV29-1 and TRBJ2-7; 7 bases map to TRBD1. The CDR3 contains 17 residues. Germline lookup yields CDR1 SQVTM and CDR2 ANQGSEA. The V segment lost 2 bases and the J segment 2 bases; nucleotides outside the gene matches: 15. CDR3 DNA sequence: TGCAGCGTTGAAAGCCCGCGAGGGGACAGCGGAACCTACGAGCAGTACTTC. This translates into CSVESPRGDSGTYEQYF.

The chain links TRBV4-1 to TRBJ2-1; the match to TRBD2 covers 7 bases. The CDR3 contains 16 residues. V lost 0 bases, J lost 3 bases, and 5 bases stayed unmatched. Germline CDR1 MGHRA, CDR2 YSYEKL. CDR3 amino acids: CASSQDWGGYYNEQFF. Written as DNA, the CDR3 is TGCGCCAGCAGCCAAGATTGGGGGGGATACTACAATGAGCAGTTCTTC.

V is TRBV5-4 and J is TRBJ2-7; D is unresolved. V lost 1 base and J lost 4, with 15 bases in between. The CDR3 totals 15 residues. Germline V lookup: CDR1 SGHNT, CDR2 YYREEE (reference sequence). The CDR3 DNA reads as TGTGCCAGCAGCTTGCCTTCTGGCGGAACATACGAGCAGTACTTC. Encoded protein: CASSLPSGGTYEQYF.

The CDR3 nucleotides read TGTGCCTGGAGTCGAGGAAATGCTTATGGCTACACCTTC. As protein: CAWSRGNAYGYTF. The chain combines TRBV30 with TRBJ1-2; D is ambiguous. This CDR3 is built from 13 residues. The V gene's germline CDR1 is GTSNPN and CDR2 SVGIG (reference sequence). Trimming pared 2 bases from V and 5 bases from J, leaving 12 bases between.

The chain has TRBV5-1 and TRBJ2-7; unclear D gene. Trimming cost V 0 bases and J 7 bases, with 14 bases left between them. Germline CDR1 and CDR2: SGHRS and YFSETQ. CDR3 size: 14 residues. The CDR3 is CASSLGRASGEQYF. The DNA of the CDR3 is TGCGCCAGCAGCTTGGGTAGGGCTTCTGGTGAGCAGTACTTC.